What follows is one TCR beta chain and its context. The source of the sample is a study of blood T cell repertoires in COVID-19. Study information: The analysed material was cDNA or gDNA that came from T cells, B-cell-depleted T cells, or PBMCs.

The method was immunoSEQ multiplex PCR; TCRdb's version includes in-frame clones alone and lacks a portion of them. The table has 200,000 to 250,000 clones, about 89% seen once; the top ten hold around 6.9%. Germline V gene data show CDR1 as KGHDR and CDR2 as SFDVKD. V shed 2 bases and J 4 bases; nucleotides not matched to a gene: 7. This CDR3 region has 16 residues. The chain joins TRBV24-1 to TRBJ1-5, with 7 bases lining up with TRBD1. This receptor was obtained from a man aged 55 to 69 who had recovered from COVID-19. Sequenced material: peripheral blood. The CDR3 here is CATSDSRTGFNQPQHF. In nucleotides, the CDR3 is TGTGCCACCAGTGATTCTCGGACAGGCTTTAATCAGCCCCAGCATTTT.